The 7 T cell receptor beta chains given below trace back to one sample, sequenced in a study of blood T cell repertoires in COVID-19. Measured with immunoSEQ multiplex PCR; TCRdb has only the in-frame clones, and not every one. In the table there are 9,500 to 13,000 clones, approximately 88% of which are singletons. What was sequenced was peripheral blood. Source of these receptors: a human donor in a cohort sampled during active COVID-19.

V usage is TRBV18 and J usage is TRBJ1-2; maybe TRBD1 (5 bases). CDR3 length: 15 amino acids. The V gene lost 5 bases and the J gene lost 5 bases, with 18 bases spanning the gap. Germline V gene sequence: CDR1 KGHSH, CDR2 LQKENI. DNA of the CDR3: TGTGCCAGCTCATCGGAAGTCGACAGTACTTATGGCTACACCTTC. It codes for CASSSEVDSTYGYTF.

The V gene is TRBV27, the J gene TRBJ1-2; unclear D gene. The CDR3 consists of 15 residues. The V and J ends lost 5 bases and 4 bases respectively, with 17 bases between them. Germline values: CDR1 MNHEY, CDR2 SMNVEV (reference sequence). CDR3 DNA: TGTGCCAGCAGTATAAGCGCGTCAGTATTCTATGGCTACACCTTC. Its protein is CASSISASVFYGYTF.

V usage is TRBV24-1 and J usage is TRBJ1-1; D ambiguous. The CDR3 covers 16 residues. Germline CDR1 and CDR2: KGHDR and SFDVKD. Trimming pared 2 bases from V and 10 bases from J, leaving 22 bases between. The CDR3 region has the DNA TGTGCCACCAGTGATTGCGGGCCCGTAAGCGTTCTGCTAGCTTTCTTT. It codes for CATSDCGPVSVLLAFF.

The chain recombines TRBV30 with TRBJ1-2, with no clear D. V was clipped by 2 bases and J by 2 bases, with 9 bases between them. This CDR3 is 13 amino acids long. CDR1 and CDR2 from the germline V gene are GTSNPN and SVGIG (reference sequence). The CDR3 loop reads CAWSRGTNYGYTF. DNA for the CDR3: TGTGCCTGGAGTAGAGGCACCAACTATGGCTACACCTTC.

The gene calls are TRBV5-1 and TRBJ2-2; 11 bases align to TRBD2. CDR3 length: 17 amino acids. V was pared by 4 bases and J by 5 bases, with 10 bases of the junction left unmatched. The V gene's germline CDR1 is SGHRS and CDR2 YFSETQ. The CDR3 spells CASSPGASGGLTGELFF. The CDR3, as DNA: TGCGCCAGCAGCCCTGGGGCTAGCGGGGGGCTGACCGGGGAGCTGTTTTTT.

This chain joins TRBV9 and TRBJ2-5; 7 bases are shared with TRBD2. The CDR3 has 17 amino acids. With 0 bases clipped from V and 5 bases from J, the junction kept 13 bases outside the gene matches. From germline, CDR1 is SGDLS and CDR2 YYNGEE. Here the CDR3 DNA reads TGTGCCAGCAGCGTAGTTGGGGGACTGGGGGGGTTGGAGACCCAGTACTTC. Translation: CASSVVGGLGGLETQYF.

J is TRBJ2-5 and V is TRBV19, with TRBD1 identical over 9 bases. The V gene end was trimmed by 6 bases and the J gene end by 4 bases; junction bases not matched to a gene: 6. There are 14 residues in the CDR3. The germline V gene encodes CDR1 LNHDA and CDR2 SQIVND (reference sequence). The CDR3 spells CASRLQGAGETQYF. The CDR3 DNA follows: TGTGCCAGTAGGCTACAGGGGGCCGGAGAGACCCAGTACTTC.